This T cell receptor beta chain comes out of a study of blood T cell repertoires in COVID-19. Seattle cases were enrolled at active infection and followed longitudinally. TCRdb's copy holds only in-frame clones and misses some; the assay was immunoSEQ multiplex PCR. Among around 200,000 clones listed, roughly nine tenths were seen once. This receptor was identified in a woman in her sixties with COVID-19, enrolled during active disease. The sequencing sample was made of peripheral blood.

CDR3 sequence (DNA): TGTGCCAGCAGCTTAGCTGAGGGACAGGGAACCTACGAGCAGTACTTC. Its protein product is CASSLAEGQGTYEQYF. This chain connects TRBV7-6 to TRBJ2-7; 9 bases line up with TRBD1. J was trimmed by 2 bases and V by 0 bases; bases with no gene match: 5. Germline V gene lookup returns CDR1 SGHVS and CDR2 FNYEAQ. The length of the CDR3 is 16 residues.